The next 18 T cell receptor beta chains were all read from a single sample in a study. TCRdb re-derived calls from the RT-PCR reads in MiXCR, one entry per CDR3 protein. The data show hundreds of thousands of distinct CDR3 sequences, approximately 14% seen once. Sequencing used memory CD4+ T cells from blood. These receptors all come from a female donor in good health, serving as a healthy control.

As concerns this clonotype: Germline and junction disagree at one end, which may indicate a read error. V is TRBV5-1 and J is TRBJ1-1; D gene uncertain. Germline V lookup: CDR1 SGHRS, CDR2 YFSETQ. The CDR3 loop spans 14 amino acids. The CDR3 DNA reads as TGCGCCAGCAGCCTAGGGAGCATGAACACTGAAGCTTTATTT. Encoded protein: CASSLGSMNTEALF.

In this sample, this clonotype turned up a few times. The V call is TRBV19, the J call TRBJ2-1; D ambiguous. The CDR3 contains 14 residues. From germline, CDR1 is LNHDA and CDR2 SQIVND (reference sequence). The V end was cut by 6 bases, the J end by 0 bases, with 9 bases between. The CDR3 DNA follows: TGTGCCAGTAGAGGTAGGGACTCCTACAATGAGCAGTTCTTC. Translating it yields CASRGRDSYNEQFF.

At least ten counts were recorded for this clonotype. The rearrangement joins TRBV10-3 to TRBJ2-1; D is possibly TRBD1 or TRBD2 (5 bases each). V shed 0 bases and J shed 6 bases, with 6 bases lying between them. This CDR3 has 13 amino acids. Germline assignment: CDR1 ENHRY and CDR2 SYGVKD. The DNA for the CDR3 is TGTGCCATCAGTGAGTCGGGGGTCAATGAGCAGTTCTTC. This sequence encodes CAISESGVNEQFF.

V usage is TRBV19 and J usage is TRBJ2-5, with 9 bases lining up with TRBD2. TRBJ2-1 matches the DNA end more closely, so the J call is doubtful. This CDR3 contains 14 residues. CDR1 and CDR2 (germline): LNHDA, SQIVND (reference sequence). CDR3 sequence: CASRSSGVHNEQFF. The CDR3 DNA reads as TGTGCCAGTAGGTCTAGCGGGGTACACAATGAGCAGTTCTTC.

This clonotype occurred a few times. The chain couples TRBV6-1 to TRBJ2-2; 9 bases agree with TRBD1. The V gene end was trimmed by 6 bases and the J gene end by 4 bases; junction bases not matched to a gene: 12. Germline V gene lookup returns CDR1 MNHNS and CDR2 SASEGT. The CDR3 has 17 amino acids. The CDR3 sequence is CASSVGTGTGITGELFF. CDR3 DNA: TGTGCCAGCAGCGTAGGGACAGGGACAGGGATCACCGGGGAGCTGTTTTTT.

The rearrangement uses TRBV7-7 and TRBJ2-3; either TRBD1 or TRBD2 may supply D (5 bases each). V dropped 5 bases and J dropped 10 bases, with 25 bases sitting between them. The germline CDR1 and CDR2 sequences are SSHAT and FNYEAQ (reference sequence). The CDR3 contains 16 residues. The CDR3 DNA follows: TGTGCCAGCAGCGCATTTTTAGGCTCTGTGGGGGATCCGCAGTATTTT. It encodes CASSAFLGSVGDPQYF. Variable domain in full (rest from reference TRBV7-7 and TRBJ2-3): GAGVSQSPRYKVTKRGQDVTLRCDPISSHATLYWYQQALGQGPEFLTYFNYEAQPDKSGLPSDRFSAERPEGSISTLTIQRTEQRDSAMYRCASSAFLGSVGDPQYFGPGTRLTVL.

On this clonotype: A read error may be the cause here, since a much bigger clone is one base away. This chain joins TRBV7-9 and TRBJ2-7; D is unclear. This CDR3 spans 14 amino acids. V lost 5 bases to trimming and J lost 0 bases, with 11 bases between them. Germline V gene lookup returns CDR1 SEHNR and CDR2 FQNEAQ (reference sequence). CDR3 DNA sequence: TGTGCCAGCAGCCCGATGGGGAACTCCTACGAGCAGTACTTC. As protein: CASSPMGNSYEQYF.

This clonotype was counted a few times. The chain couples TRBV9 to TRBJ2-7; either TRBD1 or TRBD2 may supply D (5 bases each). The germline gives CDR1 SGDLS, CDR2 YYNGEE. The CDR3 is 15 amino acids. The germline V and J ends were trimmed by 3 bases and 3 bases, with 16 bases remaining between them. The CDR3 loop is CASSAIPGPNYEQYF. In DNA form, the CDR3 reads TGTGCCAGCAGCGCAATACCGGGACCGAACTACGAGCAGTACTTC.

This sequence joins TRBV7-2 and TRBJ1-1; 7 bases map to TRBD1. This CDR3 has 15 amino acids. V lost 6 bases to trimming and J lost 1 base; unmatched junction nucleotides: 8. CDR1 is SGHTA, CDR2 FQGNSA, per germline. The CDR3 nucleotides read TGTGCCAGCAGAAAACAGGGACAGACGAACACTGAAGCTTTCTTT. Protein product: CASRKQGQTNTEAFF.

This clonotype was recorded a few times. This chain connects TRBV7-2 to TRBJ2-7; 10 bases map to TRBD2. CDR3 size: 15 residues. The trim removed 4 bases at V and 2 bases at J, leaving 5 bases unmatched. The V gene's germline CDR1 is SGHTA and CDR2 FQGNSA. The CDR3 sequence: CASSSQSGRAYEQYF. The CDR3, as DNA: TGTGCCAGCAGCTCCCAGAGCGGGAGGGCCTACGAGCAGTACTTC.

This clonotype is a singleton in its sample. This chain connects TRBV7-8 to TRBJ2-5; D might be TRBD1 or TRBD2, each matching 7 bases. This CDR3 region has 14 residues. CDR1 and CDR2 (germline): SGHVS, FQNEAQ. Trimming took off 4 bases at V and 3 bases at J, with 12 bases between the two ends. The CDR3 sequence is CASSSGGAEETQYF. CDR3 DNA: TGTGCCAGCAGCTCAGGGGGGGCGGAAGAGACCCAGTACTTC.

This clonotype has ten or more counts. This rearrangement joins TRBV7-9 to TRBJ2-5; 7 nucleotides line up with TRBD1. Germline V gene sequence: CDR1 SEHNR, CDR2 FQNEAQ (reference sequence). This CDR3 region has 17 residues. With V trimmed by 5 bases and J by 1 base, 13 bases remained unmatched. The CDR3 nucleotides are TGTGCCAGCAGCAAACCACATGGGACAGCCTTCCAAGAGACCCAGTACTTC. It specifies CASSKPHGTAFQETQYF.

The chain carries TRBV6-5 and TRBJ2-2, with D unresolved. The CDR3 covers 15 residues. Between the trimmed V and J ends, which lost 3 bases and 4 bases, there was a span of 12 bases. Germline V lookup: CDR1 MNHEY, CDR2 SVGAGI. The CDR3 sequence is CASSYESLGTGELFF. The CDR3 bases are TGTGCCAGCAGTTATGAAAGCCTGGGCACCGGGGAGCTGTTTTTT.

This clonotype has ten or more counts. The gene calls are TRBV29-1 and TRBJ2-5; D might be TRBD1 or TRBD2, each matching 6 bases. Germline-derived CDR1 and CDR2 are SQVTM and ANQGSEA. Trimming stripped 6 bases from V and 1 base from J, with 18 bases between. This CDR3 region has 15 residues. CDR3 sequence: CSVLRSGASQETQYF. In DNA, the CDR3 is TGCAGCGTGTTGAGGTCGGGGGCCAGCCAAGAGACCCAGTACTTC. The complete variable domain, with remaining parts taken from reference TRBV29-1 and TRBJ2-5, reads SAVISQKPSRDICQRGTSLTIQCQVDSQVTMMFWYRQQPGQSLTLIATANQGSEATYESGFVIDKFPISRPNLTFSTLTVSNMSPEDSSIYLCSVLRSGASQETQYFGPGTRLLVL.

Many counts were recorded for this clonotype. The gene calls are TRBV6-5 and TRBJ2-7; D gene uncertain. Looked up from germline, CDR1 is MNHEY and CDR2 is SVGAGI. This CDR3 comprises 13 residues. V dropped 6 bases and J dropped 6 bases, with 15 bases sitting between them. The CDR3 loop is CASSRLLDGEQYF. In DNA, the CDR3 is TGTGCCAGCAGCCGCCTTTTAGACGGCGAGCAGTACTTC.

This clonotype was detected ten times or more. The chain combines TRBV6-5 with TRBJ1-2; a weak D match, TRBD1 (5 bases). From germline, CDR1 is MNHEY and CDR2 SVGAGI. The V and J ends lost 10 bases and 8 bases respectively, with 14 bases between them. The CDR3 is 11 residues long. Here the CDR3 reads CATNSGTGYTF. The DNA for the CDR3 is TGTGCCACCAACTCGGGGACGGGCTACACCTTC.

The chain has TRBV2 and TRBJ1-1; tentative D call: TRBD1 (5 bases). With 10 bases removed from V and 5 bases from J, the gap between germline ends came to 14 bases. This CDR3 has 12 residues. CDR1 is SNHLY, CDR2 FYNNEI, per germline. This chain's CDR3 is CATGSRETEAFF. The CDR3 DNA sequence: TGTGCCACCGGCAGCAGGGAAACTGAAGCTTTCTTT.

Written as DNA, the CDR3 is TGTGCCAGCAGCCAGACGACAGGGCTTAATCAGCCCCAGCATTTT. Protein sequence: CASSQTTGLNQPQHF. J is TRBJ1-5 and V is TRBV3-1; 7 bases align to TRBD1. The length of the CDR3 is 15 residues. The J segment lost 4 bases and the V segment lost 3 bases, leaving 6 bases of the junction unmatched. Germline CDR1 and CDR2: LGHDT and YNNKEL (reference sequence).